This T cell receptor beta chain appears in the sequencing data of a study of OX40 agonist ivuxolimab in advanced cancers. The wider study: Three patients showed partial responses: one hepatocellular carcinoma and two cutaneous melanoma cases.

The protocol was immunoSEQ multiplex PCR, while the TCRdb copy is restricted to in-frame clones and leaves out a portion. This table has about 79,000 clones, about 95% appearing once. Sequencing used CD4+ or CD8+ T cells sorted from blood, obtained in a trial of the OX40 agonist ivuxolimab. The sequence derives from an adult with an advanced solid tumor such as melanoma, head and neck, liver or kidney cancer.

Here the CDR3 DNA reads TGCGCCAGCAGCCAGAGCGCCCCGGGCGAAGCGGGAGTGAACGAGCAGTACTTC. It yields the protein CASSQSAPGEAGVNEQYF. The chain employs TRBV4-1 and TRBJ2-7; 8 positions match TRBD2. Germline V gene data show CDR1 as MGHRA and CDR2 as YSYEKL. The CDR3 sequence is 18 residues long. With 3 bases clipped from V and 5 bases from J, the junction kept 18 bases outside the gene matches.